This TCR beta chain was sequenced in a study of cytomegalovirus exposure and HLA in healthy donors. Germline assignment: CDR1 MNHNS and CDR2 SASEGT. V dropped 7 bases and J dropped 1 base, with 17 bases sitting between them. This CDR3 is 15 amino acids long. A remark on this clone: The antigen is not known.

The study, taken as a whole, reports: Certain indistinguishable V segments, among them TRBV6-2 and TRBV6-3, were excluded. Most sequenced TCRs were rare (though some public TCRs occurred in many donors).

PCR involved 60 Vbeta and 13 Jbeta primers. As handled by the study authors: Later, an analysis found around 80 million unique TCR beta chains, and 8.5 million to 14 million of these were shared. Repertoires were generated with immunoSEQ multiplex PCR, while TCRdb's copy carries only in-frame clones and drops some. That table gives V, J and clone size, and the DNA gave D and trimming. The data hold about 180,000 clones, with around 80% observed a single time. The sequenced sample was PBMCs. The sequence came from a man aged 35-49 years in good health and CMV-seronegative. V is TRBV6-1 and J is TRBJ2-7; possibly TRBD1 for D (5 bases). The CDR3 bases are TGTGCCAGCAAGTCAGGGATGCTTGGGTCCTACGAGCAGTACTTC. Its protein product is CASKSGMLGSYEQYF.